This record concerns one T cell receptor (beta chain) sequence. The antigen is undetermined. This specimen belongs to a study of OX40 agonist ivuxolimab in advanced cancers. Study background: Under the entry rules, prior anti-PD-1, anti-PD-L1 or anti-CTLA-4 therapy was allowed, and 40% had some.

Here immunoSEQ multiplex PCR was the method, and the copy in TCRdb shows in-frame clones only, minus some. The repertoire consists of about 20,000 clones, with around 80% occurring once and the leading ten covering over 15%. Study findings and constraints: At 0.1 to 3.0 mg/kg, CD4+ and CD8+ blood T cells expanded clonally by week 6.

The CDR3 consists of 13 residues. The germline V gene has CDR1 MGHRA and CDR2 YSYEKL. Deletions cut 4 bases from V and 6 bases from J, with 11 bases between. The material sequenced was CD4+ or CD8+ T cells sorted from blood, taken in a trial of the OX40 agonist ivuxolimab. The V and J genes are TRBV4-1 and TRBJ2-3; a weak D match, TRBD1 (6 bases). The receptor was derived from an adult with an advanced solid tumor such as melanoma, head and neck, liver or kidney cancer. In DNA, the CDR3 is TGCGCCAGCAGCCCGAGGACAGTTGATACGCAGTATTTT. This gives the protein CASSPRTVDTQYF.